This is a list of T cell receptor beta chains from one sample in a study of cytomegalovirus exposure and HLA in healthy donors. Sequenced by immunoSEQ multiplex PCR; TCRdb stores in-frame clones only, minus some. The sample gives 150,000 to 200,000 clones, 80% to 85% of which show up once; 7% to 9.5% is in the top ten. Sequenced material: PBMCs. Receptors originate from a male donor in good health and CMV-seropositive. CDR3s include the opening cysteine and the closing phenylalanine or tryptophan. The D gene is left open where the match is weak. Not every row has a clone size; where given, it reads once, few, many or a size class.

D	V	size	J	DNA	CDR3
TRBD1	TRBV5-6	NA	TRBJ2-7	TGTGCCAGCAGCTTCCCGACAGGGGCCGCTGTTACCGAGCAGTACTTC	CASSFPTGAAVTEQYF
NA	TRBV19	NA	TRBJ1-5	TGTGCCGCTACCTCGCGGGGGAATCAGCCCCAGCATTTT	CAATSRGNQPQHF
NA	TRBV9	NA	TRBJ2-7	TGTGCCAGCAGCCTTGGCGGGGTTTACTCCTACGAGCAGTACTTC	CASSLGGVYSYEQYF
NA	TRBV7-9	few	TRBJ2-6	TGTGCCAGCAGTTTTCCCGCCTCTGGGGCCAACGGCCTGACTTTC	CASSFPASGANGLTF
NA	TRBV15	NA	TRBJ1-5	TGTGCCACCAGCGCCCAAAGAGGGGGTTGGCAGCCCCAGCATTTT	CATSAQRGGWQPQHF
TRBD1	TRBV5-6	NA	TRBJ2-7	TGTGCCAGCAGCGGGCGGGACAGGGGGTACGAGCAGTACTTC	CASSGRDRGYEQYF
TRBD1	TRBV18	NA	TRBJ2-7	TGTGCCAGCTCACTACCCGGGACAGGCACCTACGAGCAGTACTTC	CASSLPGTGTYEQYF
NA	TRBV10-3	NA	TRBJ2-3	TGTGCCATCAAGACCCGGGGGGCCAGCACAGATACGCAGTATTTT	CAIKTRGASTDTQYF
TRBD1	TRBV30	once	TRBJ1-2	TGTGCCTGGAGTGTACAGGGGGCCCGGGGCTACACCTTC	CAWSVQGARGYTF
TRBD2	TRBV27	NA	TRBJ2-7	TGTGCCAGCAGGCGGGACTACCTTTCCGAGCAGTACTTC	CASRRDYLSEQYF
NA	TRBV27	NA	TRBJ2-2	TGTGCCAGCAGCCCAGGGGTGGGGAACACCGGGGAGCTGTTTTTT	CASSPGVGNTGELFF
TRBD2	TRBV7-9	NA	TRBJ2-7	TGTGCCAGCAGCCTTCTCCCCGTCGGACTAGCGAGAGCCTACGAGCAGTACTTC	CASSLLPVGLARAYEQYF
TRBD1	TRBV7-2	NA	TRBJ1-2	TGTGCCAGCAGCCCGGGACAGGGGAACTATGGCTACACCTTC	CASSPGQGNYGYTF
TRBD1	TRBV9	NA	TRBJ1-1	TGTGCCAGCAACCAGGACAGGGTTAACACTGAAGCTTTCTTT	CASNQDRVNTEAFF
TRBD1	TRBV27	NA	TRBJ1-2	TGTGCCAGCAGGGGACAGGCTAACTATGGCTACACCTTC	CASRGQANYGYTF
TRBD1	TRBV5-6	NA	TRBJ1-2	TGTGCCAGCAAAGGATCGGGACAGCCGAGAACTAACTATGGCTACACCTTC	CASKGSGQPRTNYGYTF
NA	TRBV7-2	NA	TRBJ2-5	TGTGCCAGCAGCCAAACAGGGTACCAAGAGACCCAGTACTTC	CASSQTGYQETQYF
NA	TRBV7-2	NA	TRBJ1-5	TGTGCCAGCAGCTTAGCAGGACAGTACAATCAGCCCCAGCATTTT	CASSLAGQYNQPQHF
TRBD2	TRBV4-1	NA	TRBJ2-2	TGCGCCAGCAGCCAGTTCCTAGCGGGGGTCTCCGGGGAGCTGTTTTTT	CASSQFLAGVSGELFF
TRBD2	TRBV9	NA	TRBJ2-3	TGTGCCAGCAGCCTCATTAGCGGGAGGGCCTTGGATACGCAGTATTTT	CASSLISGRALDTQYF
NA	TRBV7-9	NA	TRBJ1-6	TGTGCCAGCAGCTTAGAGGGGAACTCACCCCTCCACTTT	CASSLEGNSPLHF
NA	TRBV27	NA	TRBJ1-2	TGTGCCAGCTCCGAGCGGAGGAACTATGGCTACACCTTC	CASSERRNYGYTF
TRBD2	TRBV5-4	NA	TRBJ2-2	TGTGCCAGCAGTAAGACTAGCGGGAGGGGTGCCGGGGAGCTGTTTTTT	CASSKTSGRGAGELFF
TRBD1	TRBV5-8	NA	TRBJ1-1	TGTGCCAGCAGCTTGGACAGGGGGCTGGAAGCTTTCTTT	CASSLDRGLEAFF
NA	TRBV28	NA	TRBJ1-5	TGTGCCAGCACGAGCATTGATCAGCCCCAGCATTTT	CASTSIDQPQHF
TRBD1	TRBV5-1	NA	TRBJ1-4	TGCGCCAGCAGCTTGGAGGACAGGGTGAATGAAAAACTGTTTTTT	CASSLEDRVNEKLFF